This is a list of T cell receptor beta chains from one sample in a study of early T cells in non-severe SARS-CoV-2 infection. TCRdb redid the calling of the 5' RACE reads with MiXCR, one entry per CDR3 protein. This sample has approximately 46,000 distinct CDR3 sequences, with 5.5% to 7.5% found just once. The sequencing sample was made of whole blood. These receptors all come from an adult who was a healthcare worker with PCR-confirmed SARS-CoV-2 infection or an uninfected control (not recorded which). The CDR3 runs from the conserved cysteine through the conserved F or W. The order of the fields is V gene, D gene, clone size, J gene, CDR3 protein, CDR3 DNA. A D gene is named only where the DNA matches it firmly. The size field is filled for only some rows; it gives once, few, many or a size class.

TRBV28	TRBD1	few	TRBJ1-1	CASSPISRDRGRTEAFF	TGTGCCAGCAGTCCCATCTCCCGGGACAGGGGCAGGACTGAAGCTTTCTTT
TRBV4-1	-	-	TRBJ2-3	CASSPRRLGRNTDTQYF	TGCGCCAGCAGCCCTCGCCGACTCGGAAGAAACACAGATACGCAGTATTTT
TRBV7-8	-	-	TRBJ1-3	CASTVGRSGNTIYF	TGTGCCAGCACCGTGGGAAGATCTGGAAACACCATATATTTT
TRBV9	-	-	TRBJ2-3	CASSVETGSDTQYF	TGTGCCAGCAGCGTAGAAACAGGTTCAGATACGCAGTATTTT
TRBV20-1	TRBD1	many	TRBJ2-4	CSAPDRLAKNIQYF	TGCAGTGCCCCGGACAGGCTAGCCAAAAACATTCAGTACTTC
TRBV5-1	-	-	TRBJ2-2	CASSLGSTGELFF	TGCGCCAGCAGCTTGGGCAGCACCGGGGAGCTGTTTTTT
TRBV28	TRBD1	few	TRBJ2-5	CASHKPGTGKETQYF	TGTGCCAGCCATAAACCCGGGACAGGGAAAGAGACCCAGTACTTC
TRBV20-1	TRBD1	few	TRBJ1-5	CSARGGQGHSQPQHF	TGCAGTGCTAGAGGGGGACAGGGGCATTCTCAGCCCCAGCATTTT
TRBV28	TRBD1	few	TRBJ2-7	CASPPLTGVGFYEQYF	TGTGCCAGTCCACCCTTAACAGGGGTTGGCTTCTACGAGCAGTACTTC
TRBV4-2	-	many	TRBJ1-2	CASSQPSQRVRNYGYTF	TGTGCCAGCAGCCAACCCAGCCAGCGGGTGCGTAACTATGGCTACACCTTC
TRBV28	-	many	TRBJ1-6	CASSLEVGPLHF	TGTGCCAGCAGTTTGGAGGTAGGACCCCTCCACTTT
TRBV4-1	TRBD2	many	TRBJ2-3	CASSATSGGAADTQYF	TGCGCCAGCAGCGCCACTAGCGGGGGGGCCGCAGATACGCAGTATTTT
TRBV18	TRBD1	many	TRBJ2-1	CASSPTKGQYNEQFF	TGTGCCAGCTCACCAACTAAGGGACAGTACAATGAGCAGTTCTTC
TRBV20-1	-	few	TRBJ2-3	CSDRGAGNTDTQYF	TGCAGTGACAGAGGGGCAGGGAACACAGATACGCAGTATTTT
TRBV6-5	TRBD1	few	TRBJ1-5	CASRGTGTGINQPQHF	TGTGCCAGCAGGGGTACCGGGACAGGGATCAATCAGCCCCAGCATTTT
TRBV11-2	TRBD2	many	TRBJ2-5	CASSLSTSGGQTQYF	TGTGCCAGCAGCCTATCGACTAGCGGGGGTCAGACCCAGTACTTC
TRBV20-1	TRBD1	many	TRBJ1-5	CSATRQGGNQPQHF	TGCAGTGCTACCCGACAGGGGGGCAATCAGCCCCAGCATTTT
TRBV5-5	TRBD1	many	TRBJ1-1	CASSVGQGPTEAFF	TGTGCCAGCAGCGTTGGACAGGGGCCCACTGAAGCTTTCTTT
TRBV11-2	-	few	TRBJ2-5	CASSMLGFSETQYF	TGTGCCAGCAGCATGTTGGGGTTTTCGGAGACCCAGTACTTC
TRBV30	-	few	TRBJ2-2	CAWRALGRRGAGELFF	TGTGCCTGGAGGGCGTTGGGGCGTAGAGGGGCCGGGGAGCTGTTTTTT
TRBV7-2	TRBD1	-	TRBJ2-1	CASSTGTGGNEQFF	TGTGCCAGCAGCACGGGGACAGGGGGCAATGAGCAGTTCTTC
TRBV29-1	-	-	TRBJ2-5	CSVPKGRPGGETQYF	TGCAGCGTCCCTAAGGGACGGCCTGGAGGGGAGACCCAGTACTTC
TRBV6-2/TRBV6-3	-	many	TRBJ1-6	CASTSYSPLHF	TGTGCCAGCACCTCCTATTCACCCCTCCACTTT
TRBV6-5	TRBD2	many	TRBJ2-1	CASSLVSGGSYNEQFF	TGTGCCAGCAGTCTGGTCTCGGGGGGCTCCTACAATGAGCAGTTCTTC
TRBV7-6	-	few	TRBJ1-1	CASSPQMNTEAFF	TGTGCCAGCAGCCCTCAGATGAACACTGAAGCTTTCTTT
TRBV12-3/TRBV12-4	TRBD1	many	TRBJ2-3	CASTPVWTGTADTDTQYF	TGTGCCAGCACTCCTGTCTGGACCGGGACAGCCGACACAGATACGCAGTATTTT
TRBV5-1	-	-	TRBJ1-5	CASRYGQYSNQPQHF	TGCGCCAGCAGATACGGACAGTATAGCAATCAGCCCCAGCATTTT
TRBV11-2	-	many	TRBJ1-6	CASSFGRNDNSPLHF	TGTGCCAGCAGCTTTGGAAGGAATGATAATTCACCCCTCCACTTT
TRBV11-2	-	-	TRBJ2-2	CASSPRLAGELFF	TGTGCCAGCAGCCCTCGACTAGCCGGGGAGCTGTTTTTT
TRBV7-9	-	many	TRBJ2-7	CASSLGTVSYEQYF	TGTGCCAGCAGCTTAGGGACAGTCTCCTACGAGCAGTACTTC
TRBV11-2	TRBD2	-	TRBJ2-1	CASSLEASGGASYNEQFF	TGTGCCAGCAGCTTAGAGGCTAGCGGGGGGGCCTCCTACAATGAGCAGTTCTTC
TRBV7-2	-	-	TRBJ2-1	CASTQGWGLLNEQFF	TGTGCCAGCACCCAGGGGTGGGGCCTACTCAATGAGCAGTTCTTC
TRBV7-6	TRBD1	few	TRBJ2-7	CASSPDRVRYEQYF	TGTGCCAGCAGCCCGGACAGGGTGAGGTACGAGCAGTACTTC
TRBV20-1	TRBD1	many	TRBJ2-6	CSVFDRVGSGANVLTF	TGCAGTGTTTTCGACAGGGTAGGGTCTGGGGCCAACGTCCTGACTTTC
TRBV5-1	-	many	TRBJ2-6	CASRAHSGANVLTF	TGCGCCAGCAGGGCTCACTCTGGGGCCAACGTCCTGACTTTC
TRBV25-1	-	many	TRBJ2-5	CASSDGAQETQYF	TGTGCCAGCAGTGACGGGGCCCAAGAGACCCAGTACTTC
TRBV27	-	-	TRBJ2-7	CASSRDLPYEQYF	TGTGCCAGCAGCCGGGACTTACCCTACGAGCAGTACTTC
TRBV3-1	TRBD2	many	TRBJ2-5	CASSRGLAAQETQYF	TGTGCCAGCAGCCGGGGACTAGCGGCGCAAGAGACCCAGTACTTC